Below, 29 T cell receptor beta chains from the same sample are listed, as sequenced in a study of blood T cell repertoires in COVID-19 (dated by TCRdb to about 2020). Library creation used the immunoSEQ multiplex PCR assay. Entries here come from immuneACCESS through TCRdb and include only in-frame sequences with V and J called. Some clones fail to appear in such tables; in the studies checked, an unresolved V gene covers under half of the shortfall, and the cause of the remainder is unknown. The sample has about 190,000 clones on record, 70% to 85% of them singletons. Of the sample, 13% falls within the top ten clones. Input material: peripheral blood. The receptor set was obtained from a man between 45 and 60 years old who had recovered from COVID-19.

The chain employs TRBV6-5 and TRBJ2-7, with D maybe TRBD1 (5 bases). The CDR3 has 15 amino acids. Trimming took off 0 bases at V and 4 bases at J, with 13 bases between the two ends. Per the germline V gene, CDR1 is MNHEY and CDR2 is SVGAGI. For the CDR3, the DNA is TGTGCCAGCAGTTACTCCCCCAGGGTCGGGTACGAGCAGTACTTC. It yields the protein CASSYSPRVGYEQYF.

This clone appeared a single time. This rearrangement joins TRBV29-1 to TRBJ2-2; 7 bases line up with TRBD1. Germline V lookup: CDR1 SQVTM, CDR2 ANQGSEA. Trimming took 6 bases from V and 1 from J; bases not matched to a gene: 5. The CDR3 runs 14 residues. Here the CDR3 reads CSVDRTGNTGELFF. The CDR3 DNA is TGCAGCGTCGATAGGACAGGGAACACCGGGGAGCTGTTTTTT.

The chain combines TRBV2 with TRBJ2-7; the match to TRBD1 covers 9 bases. Germline V CDR1 and CDR2: SNHLY, FYNNEI. The ends lost 7 bases at V and 3 bases at J; junction bases unmatched: 4. There are 13 residues in the CDR3. In DNA form, the CDR3 reads TGTGCCAGCATGACAGGGGGAAGCTACGAGCAGTACTTC. Its translation is CASMTGGSYEQYF.

CDR3 region: CATSRDQGREKLFF. The CDR3 DNA sequence: TGTGCCACCAGCAGAGATCAGGGGCGGGAAAAACTGTTTTTT. The chain has TRBV15 and TRBJ1-4; tentatively, D is TRBD1 (6 bases). Looked up from germline, CDR1 is LNHNV and CDR2 is YYDKDF (reference sequence). V was trimmed by 0 bases and J by 8 bases, leaving 10 bases between them. CDR3 length equals 14 residues.

This chain connects TRBV6-5 to TRBJ2-7; 7 bases line up with TRBD1. The trim removed 6 bases at V and 0 bases at J, leaving 8 bases unmatched. In germline, CDR1 is MNHEY, CDR2 SVGAGI. The CDR3 contains 15 residues. CDR3 DNA: TGTGCCAGCAGCTTAACAGGGGCCAGCTCCTACGAGCAGTACTTC. Its translation is CASSLTGASSYEQYF.

The V gene is TRBV20-1, the J gene TRBJ2-1, with D possibly TRBD2 on 6 matching bases. The CDR3 sequence is 11 residues long. Germline assignment: CDR1 DFQATT and CDR2 SNEGSKA (reference sequence). V lost 5 bases, J lost 9 bases, and 11 bases lay in between. CDR3 residues: CSASQGGEQFF. The CDR3 nucleotides read TGCAGTGCTTCCCAGGGAGGTGAGCAGTTCTTC.

The chain is built from TRBV4-1 and TRBJ2-6, with 7 bases matching TRBD1. This CDR3 is built from 15 residues. J lost 4 bases, V lost 8 bases, and 8 bases had no gene match. Germline CDR1 reads MGHRA; CDR2 reads YSYEKL. The CDR3 DNA reads as TGCGCCAGCGCAGGGGGAGTTCTGGGGGCCAACGTCCTGACTTTC. It translates to CASAGGVLGANVLTF.

The V call is TRBV5-1, the J call TRBJ2-1; no definite D call. CDR1 is SGHRS, CDR2 YFSETQ, per germline. The CDR3 runs 12 residues. The ends were cut back, 4 bases at V and 5 bases at J, with 7 bases in the middle. This CDR3 reads CASSEANNEQFF. DNA of the CDR3: TGCGCCAGCAGCGAAGCAAACAATGAGCAGTTCTTC.

The chain links TRBV29-1 to TRBJ2-3, with TRBD2 identical over 14 bases. The V gene end was trimmed by 3 bases and the J gene end by 4 bases; junction bases not matched to a gene: 6. From germline, CDR1 is SQVTM and CDR2 ANQGSEA. The CDR3 contains 16 residues. CDR3 nucleotides: TGCAGCGTTGACCCCGCGGGACTAGCGGGAGCAGATACGCAGTATTTT. Amino acids: CSVDPAGLAGADTQYF.

The chain couples TRBV6-1 to TRBJ2-7, with D possibly being TRBD1 (5 bases). Deletions cut 3 bases from V and 2 bases from J, with 11 bases between. The germline CDR1 and CDR2 sequences are MNHNS and SASEGT. CDR3 size: 14 residues. The DNA for the CDR3 is TGTGCCAGCAGTGACCTACCAGGGCCCTACGAGCAGTACTTC. This translates into CASSDLPGPYEQYF.

The chain recombines TRBV27 with TRBJ2-1; D possibly corresponds to TRBD2 (5 bases). V was cut by 3 bases and J by 5 bases, with 17 bases left in between. CDR1 and CDR2 (germline): MNHEY, SMNVEV (reference sequence). The length of the CDR3 is 16 residues. The CDR3 reads CASSFGLRAIHNEQFF. The CDR3 nucleotides are TGTGCCAGCAGTTTCGGACTTCGAGCGATACACAATGAGCAGTTCTTC.

CDR3 nucleotide sequence: TGTGCCTGGAGTGCCCTCCTTCAACAGACTGGAGGAGCCAAAAACATTCAGTACTTC. It yields the protein CAWSALLQQTGGAKNIQYF. The chain employs TRBV30 and TRBJ2-4; possible D gene TRBD2, 5 bases. Trimming pared 1 base from V and 0 bases from J, leaving 22 bases between. Germline V gene lookup returns CDR1 GTSNPN and CDR2 SVGIG (reference sequence). This CDR3 contains 19 residues.

Comments on this clone: Distinct nucleotide sequences in the sample also encode this CDR3. This chain uses TRBV19 with TRBJ2-3; tentative D call: TRBD2 (5 bases). Deletions cut 4 bases from V and 0 bases from J, with 11 bases between. This CDR3 contains 15 residues. Per germline, CDR1 LNHDA and CDR2 SQIVND (reference sequence). CDR3 sequence reads: CASSSSGSSTDTQYF. CDR3 in DNA: TGTGCCAGTAGTAGTTCGGGGTCTAGCACAGATACGCAGTATTTT.

This clone was observed a handful of times. The genes are TRBV30 and TRBJ2-3, with D possibly TRBD2 on 6 matching bases. The germline V gene encodes CDR1 GTSNPN and CDR2 SVGIG (reference sequence). Trimming pared 8 bases from V and 0 bases from J, leaving 12 bases between. CDR3 size: 13 residues. In DNA form, the CDR3 reads TGTGCCCGGGGAGGCGCGAGCACAGATACGCAGTATTTT. It is translated as CARGGASTDTQYF.

The V call is TRBV24-1, the J call TRBJ2-1, with 9 bases that match TRBD2. The CDR3 loop spans 15 amino acids. V lost 5 bases and J lost 9; bases outside the gene matches: 10. Germline-derived CDR1 and CDR2 are KGHDR and SFDVKD. This chain's CDR3 is CATSGDSGSGSEQFF. The CDR3 region has the DNA TGTGCCACCAGTGGGGATAGCGGGAGCGGGAGTGAGCAGTTCTTC.

The chain has TRBV6-5 and TRBJ2-7; possibly TRBD1 for D (8 bases). The V gene lost 4 bases and the J gene lost 2 bases, with 15 bases spanning the gap. CDR1 is MNHEY, CDR2 SVGAGI, per germline. The CDR3 is 15 amino acids. CDR3 loop: CASSLQGGSTYEQYF. The DNA for the CDR3 is TGTGCCAGCAGTTTACAGGGGGGGTCCACCTACGAGCAGTACTTC.

This clone is a singleton in its sample. The J gene is TRBJ2-5, the V gene TRBV28; 11 bases are shared with TRBD2. This CDR3 is built from 14 residues. Germline values: CDR1 MDHEN, CDR2 SYDVKM. J gave up 0 bases and V 8 bases, and 2 bases lay outside the gene matches. The CDR3 reads CASETSGDQETQYF. The CDR3 DNA is TGTGCCAGCGAGACTAGCGGGGACCAAGAGACCCAGTACTTC.

The J gene is TRBJ1-1, the V gene TRBV28; the match to TRBD1 covers 7 bases. The trim removed 5 bases at V and 6 bases at J, leaving 18 bases unmatched. The CDR3 extends over 17 amino acids. Germline lookup yields CDR1 MDHEN and CDR2 SYDVKM. The CDR3 nucleotides read TGTGCCAGCAGTCGTACTAGGGGACAGAATCGAGCGTCTGAAGCTTTCTTT. Amino acids: CASSRTRGQNRASEAFF.

This chain links TRBV7-2 with TRBJ2-1, with TRBD2 matching 7 bases. Germline V gene lookup returns CDR1 SGHTA and CDR2 FQGNSA. The CDR3 is 17 amino acids. After removal of 5 bases from V and 0 bases from J, the junction contained 10 bases not matched to a gene. CDR3 loop: CASSPQRGGSSYNEQFF. The CDR3 DNA follows: TGTGCCAGCAGCCCGCAGCGGGGCGGGAGCTCCTACAATGAGCAGTTCTTC.

The V and J genes are TRBV3-1 (or the pseudogene TRBV3-2) and TRBJ2-5; 7 nucleotides align to TRBD2. Germline-derived CDR1 and CDR2 are LGHDT and YNNKEL (reference sequence). The CDR3 covers 15 residues. J lost 2 bases, V lost 2 bases, and 5 bases had no gene match. CDR3 amino acids: CASSQPAGPQETQYF. In DNA, the CDR3 is TGTGCCAGCAGCCAACCAGCGGGACCTCAAGAGACCCAGTACTTC.

The chain combines TRBV11-2 with TRBJ2-7, with a weak D call TRBD1 (5 bases). The CDR3 spans 14 residues. From germline, CDR1 is SGHAT and CDR2 FQNNGV. Trimming took off 5 bases at V and 1 base at J, with 12 bases between the two ends. The CDR3 DNA sequence: TGTGCCAGCAGCGGACACGTAAGTTCCTACGAGCAGTACTTC. It specifies CASSGHVSSYEQYF.

The chain uses TRBV29-1 and TRBJ1-6, with D maybe TRBD1 (5 bases). Germline CDR1 reads SQVTM; CDR2 reads ANQGSEA. CDR3 size: 13 residues. Trimming took 7 bases from V and 6 from J, leaving 13 bases between them. The CDR3 sequence is CSAGDSFNSPLHF. The CDR3 DNA follows: TGCAGCGCTGGAGACAGTTTTAATTCACCCCTCCACTTT.

This clone was seen a single time. The chain links TRBV21-1 to TRBJ2-7; the DNA was not compared with TRBD2, the D call given in the table. TRBV21-1 is shown as a pseudogene. The CDR3 contains 12 residues. DNA for the CDR3: TGTGCCAGCCGGGACTACTTATACGAGCAGTACTTC. This sequence encodes CASRDYLYEQYF.

The V gene is TRBV19, the J gene TRBJ1-6; a weak D match, TRBD1 (5 bases). CDR1 and CDR2 from the germline V gene are LNHDA and SQIVND (reference sequence). The CDR3 length is 15 residues. Deletions cut 3 bases from V and 10 bases from J, with 16 bases between. The CDR3 DNA reads as TGTGCCAGTAGTATGGGGCCAGACGTAGGGTCACCCCTCCACTTT. Translating gives CASSMGPDVGSPLHF.

The chain couples TRBV28 to TRBJ1-6; TRBD1 matches 7 bases. V shed 7 bases and J 11 bases; nucleotides not matched to a gene: 5. CDR1 is MDHEN, CDR2 SYDVKM, per germline. CDR3 length: 12 amino acids. The CDR3 DNA is TGTGCCAGCACAGGGGGGACAACACCCCTCCACTTT. It yields the protein CASTGGTTPLHF.

A few counts support this clone. The chain carries TRBV27 and TRBJ2-1; D unresolved. Germline CDR1 MNHEY, CDR2 SMNVEV (reference sequence). The CDR3 is 13 amino acids. Trimming removed 1 base at V and 5 bases at J, with 6 bases between. DNA for the CDR3: TGTGCCAGCAGTTTATTACCAGACAATGAGCAGTTCTTC. It specifies CASSLLPDNEQFF.

This chain uses TRBV19 with TRBJ1-5; TRBD1 matches at 7 bases. Germline V lookup: CDR1 LNHDA, CDR2 SQIVND (reference sequence). After removal of 4 bases from V and 0 bases from J, the junction contained 3 bases not matched to a gene. The CDR3 extends over 15 amino acids. CDR3 DNA: TGTGCCAGTAGTAAGGGACAGAGTAGCAATCAGCCCCAGCATTTT. Translated, it gives CASSKGQSSNQPQHF.

The CDR3 spells CASSGPGLAGGLQTQYF. The CDR3 coding sequence is TGTGCCAGCAGCGGACCGGGACTAGCGGGAGGGTTACAGACCCAGTACTTC. The chain combines TRBV9 with TRBJ2-5, with 16 bases fitting TRBD2. The CDR3 totals 17 residues. With 3 bases clipped from V and 6 bases from J, the junction kept 8 bases outside the gene matches. Germline V gene sequence: CDR1 SGDLS, CDR2 YYNGEE.

This chain links TRBV6-2 or TRBV6-3 with TRBJ1-2; 7 nucleotides line up with TRBD1. Losses at the gene ends were 5 bases for V and 6 bases for J; bases not matched to a gene: 0. Germline V gene data show CDR1 as MNHEY and CDR2 as SVGEGT. CDR3 length: 11 residues. The chain's CDR3 is CASSDRDGYTF. DNA for the CDR3: TGTGCCAGCAGTGACAGGGATGGCTACACCTTC.